This T cell receptor beta chain was profiled in a study of shared clonotypes between healthy human individuals. V shed 3 bases and J shed 6 bases, with 18 bases lying between them. Germline V lookup: CDR1 MDHEN, CDR2 SYDVKM. The CDR3 runs to 16 residues. Assay used: immunoSEQ multiplex PCR; TCRdb lists only in-frame clones, some missing. The sample holds about 580,000 clones, roughly 98% seen once. Naive-designated CD8 cells lacked CD45RO, were positively enriched for CCR7, and omitted terminally differentiated effector memory CD45RA+ cells. The material sequenced was naive CD8+ T cells sorted from blood. V and J are TRBV28 and TRBJ1-5; D perhaps matches TRBD1 (6 bases). The clonotype originates from a man under 40 in good health. The CDR3 is CASSFAQGRGFQPQHF. In DNA, the CDR3 is TGTGCCAGCAGTTTCGCACAGGGCCGGGGTTTTCAGCCCCAGCATTTT.